The TCR beta chain described here comes from a study of cytomegalovirus exposure and HLA in healthy donors. The V segment lost 0 bases and the J segment 0 bases; nucleotides outside the gene matches: 5. Germline lookup yields CDR1 SGDLS and CDR2 YYNGEE. The CDR3 totals 18 residues. Primers included in the PCR were 60 Vbeta and 13 Jbeta primers. Assay: immunoSEQ multiplex PCR; the TCRdb copy retains only in-frame clones and omits some. The sample records approximately 100,000 clones, around 73% being singletons. This sequence originates from a woman between 40 and 50 years old in good health and CMV-seropositive. The specimen was PBMCs. The chain has TRBV9 and TRBJ2-1, with 11 bases aligning to TRBD2. The CDR3 coding sequence is TGTGCCAGCAGCGTAGTGGGACTAGCGGATAGCTCCTACAATGAGCAGTTCTTC. This gives the protein CASSVVGLADSSYNEQFF.